The next 22 T cell receptor beta chains were all read from a single sample in a study of human T cells and chemical hapten exposure. MiXCR, run by TCRdb on the RACE reads, gives a single entry per CDR3 protein. The sample lists about 350,000 distinct CDR3 sequences, about 6.9% occurring once. Time point reported: patch test 2, 6 weeks after DPC sensitization. Treatment noted: therapeutic diphenylcyclopropenone sensitization with weekly scalp DPC. Here the sequenced sample was whole blood, taken in connection with sensitization to the hapten diphenylcyclopropenone (DPC). The receptor source for this set is a woman aged 18 to 35 with alopecia areata. Some clones in this sample may be carry-over from other donors' samples.

This clonotype was detected a few times. The chain uses TRBV12-3 or TRBV12-4 and TRBJ2-5; unclear D gene. Between the trimmed V and J ends, which lost 6 bases and 5 bases, there was a span of 13 bases. CDR3 length: 13 residues. The CDR3 DNA is TGTGCCAGCAGCCTGGAAACCGGGGAGACCCAGTACTTC. Translated, it gives CASSLETGETQYF.

There are many counts of this clonotype. The V call is TRBV29-1, the J call TRBJ2-1; D is uncertain. This CDR3 spans 10 amino acids. V was pared by 4 bases and J by 7 bases, with 5 bases between. CDR1 is SQVTM and CDR2 is ANQGSEA in the germline V gene. Here the CDR3 reads CSVVGNEQFF. The CDR3 DNA reads as TGCAGCGTTGTAGGTAATGAGCAGTTCTTC.

This clonotype was seen at least ten times. The gene calls are TRBV19 and TRBJ1-2; D is ambiguous. CDR1 LNHDA and CDR2 SQIVND come from the germline V gene (reference sequence). V shed 7 bases and J shed 0 bases, with 27 bases lying between them. There are 19 residues in the CDR3. For the CDR3, the DNA is TGTGCCAGTAACCCTCTCCGGACGGGAATCCTATCTACTAACTATGGCTACACCTTC. Translated: CASNPLRTGILSTNYGYTF.

This clonotype was observed a handful of times. The chain uses TRBV5-5 and TRBJ1-5, with D possibly TRBD1 on 6 matching bases. The CDR3 covers 17 residues. V lost 4 bases and J lost 0, with 17 bases in between. CDR1 is SGHKS, CDR2 YYEKEE, per germline (reference sequence). CDR3 coding DNA: TGTGCCAGCAGCCCACGGACAGTCGACTATAGCAATCAGCCCCAGCATTTT. As protein: CASSPRTVDYSNQPQHF. The full variable domain, rest sourced from reference TRBV5-5 and TRBJ1-5, is DAGVTQSPTHLIKTRGQQVTLRCSPISGHKSVSWYQQVLGQGPQFIFQYYEKEERGRGNFPDRFSARQFPNYSSELNVNALLLGDSALYLCASSPRTVDYSNQPQHFGDGTRLSIL.

In this sample, this clonotype turned up many times. The CDR3 DNA reads as TGCAGTGCTAGAGAATCGGGAAATCAGCCCCAGCATTTT. Amino acids: CSARESGNQPQHF. This chain links TRBV20-1 with TRBJ1-5; D is unresolved. Per the germline V gene, CDR1 is DFQATT and CDR2 is SNEGSKA (reference sequence). Trimming stripped 0 bases from V and 4 bases from J, with 7 bases between. The CDR3 spans 13 residues.

This clonotype was seen ten or more times. The chain has TRBV4-1 and TRBJ1-1, with a weak D call TRBD1 (6 bases). This CDR3 has 14 residues. Germline V gene sequence: CDR1 MGHRA, CDR2 YSYEKL. With 1 base removed from V and 3 bases from J, the gap between germline ends came to 9 bases. The CDR3 is CASSQVAGDTEAFF. The CDR3 DNA is TGCGCCAGCAGCCAAGTTGCAGGGGACACTGAAGCTTTCTTT.

This chain joins TRBV6-1 and TRBJ2-4; D is undetermined. The germline gives CDR1 MNHNS, CDR2 SASEGT. The length of the CDR3 is 13 residues. Trimming stripped 0 bases from V and 10 bases from J, with 10 bases between. The CDR3, as DNA: TGTGCCAGCAGTGAAGCCCAATTCGGTATTCAGTACTTC. Its protein product is CASSEAQFGIQYF.

In this sample, this clonotype turned up many times. The gene calls are TRBV20-1 and TRBJ1-2; 7 positions match TRBD1. Germline assignment: CDR1 DFQATT and CDR2 SNEGSKA (reference sequence). The CDR3 runs to 15 residues. With 6 bases clipped from V and 3 bases from J, the junction kept 13 bases outside the gene matches. In nucleotides, the CDR3 is TGCAGTGCGATGCTAGAACCGGGACAGTACTATGGCTACACCTTC. Its translation is CSAMLEPGQYYGYTF.

This rearrangement joins TRBV6-5 to TRBJ2-5, with D perhaps TRBD2 (6 bases). Trimming left V 2 bases short and J 7 bases short, with 11 bases between. CDR1 and CDR2 (germline): MNHEY, SVGAGI. This CDR3 has 13 residues. This CDR3 reads CASSYSGRGTQYF. The DNA of the CDR3 is TGTGCCAGCAGTTACAGTGGGCGGGGGACCCAGTACTTC.

The table lists this clonotype with a few counts. The V and J genes are TRBV29-1 and TRBJ1-5, with D unclear. From germline, CDR1 is SQVTM and CDR2 ANQGSEA. V lost 3 bases and J 0 bases, leaving 3 bases between the germline ends. The CDR3 extends over 12 amino acids. CDR3 in DNA: TGCAGCGTTGATGGTAGCAATCAGCCCCAGCATTTT. Translated, it gives CSVDGSNQPQHF.

V gene TRBV5-1 combines with J gene TRBJ2-4; D might be TRBD2 (5 bases). The germline gives CDR1 SGHRS, CDR2 YFSETQ. The CDR3 is 16 amino acids. V lost 2 bases, J lost 1 base, and 13 bases lay in between. This CDR3 reads CASSLSSGGAKNIQYF. The CDR3 DNA reads TGCGCCAGCAGCTTATCGAGTGGCGGGGCCAAAAACATTCAGTACTTC.

This clonotype was seen only a few times. V and J are TRBV7-9 and TRBJ2-3; D tentatively fits TRBD1 or TRBD2 (5 bases each). The CDR3 runs to 15 residues. V gave up 6 bases and J gave up 0 bases, with 13 bases separating them. Germline values: CDR1 SEHNR, CDR2 FQNEAQ (reference sequence). The CDR3 region has the DNA TGTGCCAGCAGTCTGGGACGTATGAGCACAGATACGCAGTATTTT. Its translation: CASSLGRMSTDTQYF. The full variable domain, in which reference TRBV7-9 and TRBJ2-3 provide the parts outside the CDR3, is DTGVSQNPRHKITKRGQNVTFRCDPISEHNRLYWYRQTLGQGPEFLTYFQNEAQLEKSRLLSDRFSAERPKGSFSTLEIQRTEQGDSAMYLCASSLGRMSTDTQYFGPGTRLTVL.

This clonotype occurred a few times. The V call is TRBV28, the J call TRBJ2-3; D is uncertain. Germline-derived CDR1 and CDR2 are MDHEN and SYDVKM. Trimming pared 8 bases from V and 10 bases from J, leaving 13 bases between. There are 11 residues in the CDR3. The CDR3 loop is CASSLQGSQYF. For the CDR3, the DNA is TGTGCCAGCTCCCTCCAAGGATCGCAGTATTTT.

Many counts were recorded for this clonotype. The chain combines TRBV20-1 with TRBJ1-5; D is unclear. V was trimmed by 5 bases and J by 0 bases, leaving 5 bases between them. CDR1 is DFQATT and CDR2 is SNEGSKA in the germline V gene (reference sequence). The CDR3 length is 12 residues. This CDR3 reads CSAHLSNQPQHF. CDR3 DNA: TGCAGTGCTCATCTTAGCAATCAGCCCCAGCATTTT.

This clonotype was seen a few times. This chain links TRBV20-1 with TRBJ2-4; TRBD2 agrees at 8 bases. V trimming: 6 bases; J trimming: 2 bases; junction bases outside the gene matches: 6. Looked up from germline, CDR1 is DFQATT and CDR2 is SNEGSKA (reference sequence). The CDR3 is made up of 14 amino acids. In DNA form, the CDR3 reads TGCAGTGCCCGGGGGGGCCCTTCCAAAAACATTCAGTACTTC. Encoded protein: CSARGGPSKNIQYF.

The chain links TRBV5-8 to TRBJ1-2, with no clear D. V lost 4 bases and J lost 5, with 15 bases in between. Germline CDR1 SGHTS, CDR2 YDEGEE. The CDR3 has 14 residues. The CDR3 nucleotides are TGTGCCAGCAGCCCGGGGAAGCTCCGGTATGGCTACACCTTC. It specifies CASSPGKLRYGYTF.

This clonotype was detected a few times. The chain links TRBV27 to TRBJ2-6; 8 bases agree with TRBD1. Germline trimming cut 10 bases from V and 2 bases from J; bases unmatched to any gene: 13. The CDR3 contains 17 residues. From germline, CDR1 is MNHEY and CDR2 SMNVEV (reference sequence). CDR3 nucleotide sequence: TGTGCCACGAGATTGACAGGGGAATCGGCTGGGGCCAACGTCCTGACTTTC. This gives the protein CATRLTGESAGANVLTF. The full variable domain, rest sourced from reference TRBV27 and TRBJ2-6, is EAQVTQNPRYLITVTGKKLTVTCSQNMNHEYMSWYRQDPGLGLRQIYYSMNVEVTDKGDVPEGYKVSRKEKRNFPLILESPSPNQTSLYFCATRLTGESAGANVLTFGAGSRLTVL.

The chain carries TRBV7-9 and TRBJ2-3; TRBD1 agrees at 7 bases. Germline trimming cut 2 bases from V and 0 bases from J; bases unmatched to any gene: 5. The CDR3 has 16 amino acids. Germline V gene data show CDR1 as SEHNR and CDR2 as FQNEAQ (reference sequence). The CDR3 loop reads CASSLRTGPSTDTQYF. Here the CDR3 DNA reads TGTGCCAGCAGCTTACGGACAGGACCTAGCACAGATACGCAGTATTTT.

This clonotype was counted ten times or more. The rearrangement joins TRBV3-1 to TRBJ1-1; D is possibly TRBD1 (5 bases). Deletions cut 5 bases from V and 2 bases from J, with 15 bases between. CDR3 size: 15 residues. Germline V lookup: CDR1 LGHDT, CDR2 YNNKEL (reference sequence). The CDR3 loop is CASSLGAARNTEAFF. The CDR3 region has the DNA TGTGCCAGCAGCTTAGGGGCGGCGAGAAACACTGAAGCTTTCTTT.

CDR3 residues: CASSPWTRNTGELFF. The CDR3 bases are TGTGCCAGCAGCCCCTGGACCCGGAACACCGGGGAGCTGTTTTTT. The V call is TRBV6-6, the J call TRBJ2-2; D is ambiguous. V dropped 6 bases and J dropped 1 base, with 12 bases sitting between them. CDR1 and CDR2 (germline): MNHNY, SVGAGI (reference sequence). This CDR3 region has 15 residues.

Many counts were recorded for this clonotype. J is TRBJ2-3 and V is TRBV24-1, with TRBD2 identical over 9 bases. Germline values: CDR1 KGHDR, CDR2 SFDVKD. The CDR3 totals 15 residues. With V trimmed by 6 bases and J by 1 base, 4 bases remained unmatched. The CDR3 DNA reads TGTGCCACCAGTTTTAGCGGGGGAGGCACAGATACGCAGTATTTT. Protein product: CATSFSGGGTDTQYF.

This clonotype appeared a few times. The V call is TRBV7-2, the J call TRBJ1-4; D call uncertain. The germline V gene has CDR1 SGHTA and CDR2 FQGNSA. The CDR3 extends over 12 amino acids. V shed 1 base and J shed 10 bases, with 7 bases lying between them. The CDR3 nucleotides read TGTGCCAGCAGCTTAGTTGTGGGAAAACTGTTTTTT. Protein sequence: CASSLVVGKLFF. Combining the CDR3 with reference TRBV7-2 and TRBJ1-4 gives the whole variable domain GAGVSQSPSNKVTEKGKDVELRCDPISGHTALYWYRQSLGQGLEFLIYFQGNSAPDKSGLPSDRFSAERTGGSVSTLTIQRTQQEDSAVYLCASSLVVGKLFFGSGTQLSVL.